The entry below describes one T cell receptor beta chain. The sample originates from a study of OX40 agonist ivuxolimab in advanced cancers. The protocol was immunoSEQ multiplex PCR, while the TCRdb copy is restricted to in-frame clones and leaves out a portion. The sample records about 81,000 clones, 88% being singletons. This sequence originates from an adult with an advanced solid tumor such as melanoma, head and neck, liver or kidney cancer. The sample was CD4+ or CD8+ T cells sorted from blood, taken in a trial of the OX40 agonist ivuxolimab.

This chain's CDR3 is CASSLGVGGEETQYF. CDR3 DNA: TGTGCCAGCAGCCTCGGAGTGGGGGGCGAAGAGACCCAGTACTTC. The chain recombines TRBV5-5 with TRBJ2-5; D is perhaps TRBD1 or TRBD2 (6 bases each). Germline V gene data show CDR1 as SGHKS and CDR2 as YYEKEE (reference sequence). Deletions cut 4 bases from V and 3 bases from J, with 16 bases between. The CDR3 consists of 15 residues.